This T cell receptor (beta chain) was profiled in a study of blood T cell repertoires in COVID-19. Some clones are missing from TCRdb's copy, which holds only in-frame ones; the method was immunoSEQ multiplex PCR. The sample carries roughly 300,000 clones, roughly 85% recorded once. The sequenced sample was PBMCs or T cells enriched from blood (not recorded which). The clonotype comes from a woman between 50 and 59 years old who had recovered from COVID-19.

CDR3 region: CASSLVQTNEQFF. The CDR3 coding sequence is TGTGCCAGCAGCTTGGTACAGACCAATGAGCAGTTCTTC. This sequence joins TRBV11-3 and TRBJ2-1, with D uncertain. The CDR3 covers 13 residues. Germline V lookup: CDR1 SGHNT, CDR2 YENEEA. Trimming stripped 3 bases from V and 6 bases from J, with 9 bases between.